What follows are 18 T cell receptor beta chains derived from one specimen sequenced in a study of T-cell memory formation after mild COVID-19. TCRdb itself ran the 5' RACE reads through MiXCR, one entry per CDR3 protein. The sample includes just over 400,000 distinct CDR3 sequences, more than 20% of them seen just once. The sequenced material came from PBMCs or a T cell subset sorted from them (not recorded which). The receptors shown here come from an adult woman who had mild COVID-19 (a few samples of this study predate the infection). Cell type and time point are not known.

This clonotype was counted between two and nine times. The CDR3 is CASRSGLTNEQFF. The DNA for the CDR3 is TGTGCCAGCAGATCCGGACTAACCAATGAGCAGTTCTTC. The chain employs TRBV11-3 and TRBJ2-1, with a weak D call TRBD2 (6 bases). V was cut by 6 bases and J by 6 bases, with 12 bases left in between. The CDR3 has 13 residues. The V gene's germline CDR1 is SGHNT and CDR2 YENEEA.

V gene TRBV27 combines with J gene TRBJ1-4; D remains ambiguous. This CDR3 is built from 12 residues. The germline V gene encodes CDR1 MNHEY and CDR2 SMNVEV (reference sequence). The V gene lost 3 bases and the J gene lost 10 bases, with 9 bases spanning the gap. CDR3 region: CASSFAGRKLFF. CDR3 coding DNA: TGTGCCAGCAGTTTCGCGGGAAGAAAACTGTTTTTT.

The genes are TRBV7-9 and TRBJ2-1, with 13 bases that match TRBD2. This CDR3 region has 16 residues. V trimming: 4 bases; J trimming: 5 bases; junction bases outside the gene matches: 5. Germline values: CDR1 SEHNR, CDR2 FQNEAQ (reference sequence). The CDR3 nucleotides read TGTGCCAGCAGCTCCCAGGGACTAGCGGGGCACAATGAGCAGTTCTTC. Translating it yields CASSSQGLAGHNEQFF. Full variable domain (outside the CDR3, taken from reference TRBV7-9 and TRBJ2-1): DTGVSQNPRHKITKRGQNVTFRCDPISEHNRLYWYRQTLGQGPEFLTYFQNEAQLEKSRLLSDRFSAERPKGSFSTLEIQRTEQGDSAMYLCASSSQGLAGHNEQFFGPGTRLTVL.

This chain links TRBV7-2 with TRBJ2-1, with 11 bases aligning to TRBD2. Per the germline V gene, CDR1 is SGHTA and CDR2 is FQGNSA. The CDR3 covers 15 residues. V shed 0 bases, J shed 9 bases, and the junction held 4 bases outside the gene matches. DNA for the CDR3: TGTGCCAGCAGCTTAGCCGGTAGCGGGAGGGGTGAGCAGTTCTTC. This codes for CASSLAGSGRGEQFF.

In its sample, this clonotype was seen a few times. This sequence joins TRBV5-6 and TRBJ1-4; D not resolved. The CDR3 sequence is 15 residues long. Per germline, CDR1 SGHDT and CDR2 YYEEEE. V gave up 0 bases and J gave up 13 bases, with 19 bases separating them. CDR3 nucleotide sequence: TGTGCCAGCAGCTTGGGTGCCCGAACTAATGAGGGACTGTTTTTT. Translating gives CASSLGARTNEGLFF.

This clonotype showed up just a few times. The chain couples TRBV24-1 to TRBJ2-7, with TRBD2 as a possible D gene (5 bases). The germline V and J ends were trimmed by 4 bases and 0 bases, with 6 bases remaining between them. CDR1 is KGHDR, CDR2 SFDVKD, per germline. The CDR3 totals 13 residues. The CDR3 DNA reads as TGTGCCACCAGTGACGGGAACTCCTACGAGCAGTACTTC. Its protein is CATSDGNSYEQYF.

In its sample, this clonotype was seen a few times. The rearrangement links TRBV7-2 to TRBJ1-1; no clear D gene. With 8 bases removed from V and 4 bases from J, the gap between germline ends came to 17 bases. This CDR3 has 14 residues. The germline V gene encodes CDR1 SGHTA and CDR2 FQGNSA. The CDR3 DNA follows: TGTGCCAGCTCTCTAGGGCCACGAGGCACTGAAGCTTTCTTT. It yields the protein CASSLGPRGTEAFF.

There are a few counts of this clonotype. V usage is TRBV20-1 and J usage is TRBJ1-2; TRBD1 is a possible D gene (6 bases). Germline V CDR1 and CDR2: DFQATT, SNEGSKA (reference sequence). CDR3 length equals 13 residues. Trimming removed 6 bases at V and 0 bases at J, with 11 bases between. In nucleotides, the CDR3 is TGCAGTGCGCAAACAGGGACTAACTATGGCTACACCTTC. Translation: CSAQTGTNYGYTF.

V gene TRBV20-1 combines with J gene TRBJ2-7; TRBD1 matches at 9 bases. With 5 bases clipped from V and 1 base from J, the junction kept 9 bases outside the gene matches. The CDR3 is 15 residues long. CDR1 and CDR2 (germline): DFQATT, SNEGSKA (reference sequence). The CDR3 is CSAPRGGQGSYEQYF. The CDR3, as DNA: TGCAGTGCTCCCCGAGGGGGACAGGGATCCTACGAGCAGTACTTC.

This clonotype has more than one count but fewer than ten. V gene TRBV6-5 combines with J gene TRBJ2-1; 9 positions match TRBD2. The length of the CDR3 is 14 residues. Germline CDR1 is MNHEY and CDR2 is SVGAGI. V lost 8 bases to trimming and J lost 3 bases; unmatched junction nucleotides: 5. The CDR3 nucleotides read TGTGCCAGCGGTAGGCGGGGGGGCTACAATGAGCAGTTCTTC. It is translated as CASGRRGGYNEQFF.

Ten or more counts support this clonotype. The CDR3 region is CASSFGRITDTQYF. The CDR3 region has the DNA TGTGCCAGCAGCTTTGGACGGATCACAGATACGCAGTATTTT. The chain employs TRBV7-2 and TRBJ2-3; D remains unclear. Trimming removed 3 bases from V and 2 bases from J, with 9 bases in between. The CDR3 loop spans 14 amino acids. CDR1 and CDR2 (germline): SGHTA, FQGNSA.

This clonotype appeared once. The CDR3 DNA follows: TGTGCCACCAGCTTCTCGAGCGGGGATCAGCCCCAGCATTTT. Encoded protein: CATSFSSGDQPQHF. The V gene is TRBV15, the J gene TRBJ1-5, with D uncertain. The germline V and J ends were trimmed by 5 bases and 5 bases, with 13 bases remaining between them. The CDR3 runs 14 residues. Per germline, CDR1 LNHNV and CDR2 YYDKDF (reference sequence).

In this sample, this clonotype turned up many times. The CDR3: CASSSIGLAGQTQYF. The CDR3 region has the DNA TGTGCCAGCAGCTCCATAGGACTAGCGGGGCAGACCCAGTACTTC. The chain links TRBV7-2 to TRBJ2-5; 12 bases are shared with TRBD2. The CDR3 runs to 15 residues. The J segment lost 6 bases and the V segment lost 4 bases, leaving 6 bases of the junction unmatched. Germline-derived CDR1 and CDR2 are SGHTA and FQGNSA.

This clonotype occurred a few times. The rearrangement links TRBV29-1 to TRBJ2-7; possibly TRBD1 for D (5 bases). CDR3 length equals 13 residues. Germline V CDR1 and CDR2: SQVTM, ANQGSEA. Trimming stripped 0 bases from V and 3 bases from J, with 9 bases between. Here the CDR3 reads CSVEEGPGYEQYF. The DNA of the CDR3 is TGCAGCGTTGAAGAGGGGCCGGGCTACGAGCAGTACTTC.

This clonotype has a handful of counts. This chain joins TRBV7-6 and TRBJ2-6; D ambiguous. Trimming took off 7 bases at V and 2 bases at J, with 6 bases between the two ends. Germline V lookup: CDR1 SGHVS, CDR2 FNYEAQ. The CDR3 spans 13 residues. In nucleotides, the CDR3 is TGTGCCAGCACGTCCCCTGGGGCCAACGTCCTGACTTTC. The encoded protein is CASTSPGANVLTF. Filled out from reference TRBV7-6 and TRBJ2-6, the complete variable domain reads GAGVSQSPRYKVTKRGQDVALRCDPISGHVSLYWYRQALGQGPEFLTYFNYEAQQDKSGLPNDRFSAERPEGSISTLTIQRTEQRDSAMYRCASTSPGANVLTFGAGSRLTVL.

CDR3: CASSVGVNEKLFF. The DNA of the CDR3 is TGTGCCAGCAGCGTAGGGGTCAATGAAAAACTGTTTTTT. The chain carries TRBV9 and TRBJ1-4, with D hard to call. Germline V gene lookup returns CDR1 SGDLS and CDR2 YYNGEE. The V end was cut by 0 bases, the J end by 5 bases, with 5 bases between. The CDR3 sequence is 13 residues long.

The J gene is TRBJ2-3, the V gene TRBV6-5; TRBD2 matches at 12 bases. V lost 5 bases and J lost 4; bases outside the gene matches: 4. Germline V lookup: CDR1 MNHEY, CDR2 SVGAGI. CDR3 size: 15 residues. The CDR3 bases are TGTGCCAGCAGTCAACTAGCGGGAGGACCAGATACGCAGTATTTT. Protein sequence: CASSQLAGGPDTQYF.

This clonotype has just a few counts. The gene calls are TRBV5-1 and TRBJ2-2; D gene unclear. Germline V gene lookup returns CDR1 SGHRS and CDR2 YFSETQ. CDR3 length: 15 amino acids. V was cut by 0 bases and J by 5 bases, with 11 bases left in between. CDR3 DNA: TGCGCCAGCAGCTTGGAGGTATCTCGGACCGGGGAGCTGTTTTTT. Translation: CASSLEVSRTGELFF.